The 15 T cell receptor beta chains presented below share a single source sample, sequenced in a study of shared clonotypes between healthy human individuals. The repertoire was sequenced with immunoSEQ multiplex PCR; TCRdb's copy has only in-frame clones and lacks some. This table has about 710,000 clones, about 80% appearing once. Source material: memory CD4+ T cells sorted from blood. Stated subset: CD45RA-negative fraction. The receptors shown here come from a woman under 40 in good health.

The CDR3 DNA reads as TGTGCCAGCAGCCAACCGCGGGGCGGGAGCATCGAGCAGTACTTC. As protein: CASSQPRGGSIEQYF. This chain connects TRBV16 to TRBJ2-7; TRBD2 matches 7 bases. This CDR3 region has 15 residues. Germline trimming cut 2 bases from V and 6 bases from J; bases unmatched to any gene: 10. The germline V gene has CDR1 KGHSY and CDR2 FQNENV.

This clone was detected once. The gene calls are TRBV7-7 and TRBJ2-2; no reliable D call. Per germline, CDR1 SSHAT and CDR2 FNYEAQ (reference sequence). Trimming took 0 bases from V and 4 from J, leaving 9 bases between them. This CDR3 is built from 15 residues. The CDR3: CASSLAGFGTGELFF. DNA of the CDR3: TGTGCCAGCAGCTTAGCAGGGTTCGGCACCGGGGAGCTGTTTTTT.

The chain links TRBV6-1 to TRBJ2-7, with 12 bases aligning to TRBD1. The germline V gene has CDR1 MNHNS and CDR2 SASEGT. This CDR3 has 16 amino acids. V was clipped by 0 bases and J by 6 bases; unmatched bases: 6. This CDR3 reads CASSEAPGQGAVEQYF. The CDR3, as DNA: TGTGCCAGCAGTGAAGCCCCGGGACAGGGGGCCGTCGAGCAGTACTTC.

The chain combines TRBV28 with TRBJ1-1, with D perhaps matching TRBD1 (5 bases). In germline, CDR1 is MDHEN, CDR2 SYDVKM. The CDR3 consists of 18 residues. Trimming took off 3 bases at V and 2 bases at J, with 22 bases between the two ends. CDR3 protein: CASSFPLGGGPSNTEAFF. CDR3 in DNA: TGTGCCAGCAGTTTCCCCCTGGGGGGGGGTCCCAGTAACACTGAAGCTTTCTTT. Variable domain in full (rest from reference TRBV28 and TRBJ1-1): DVKVTQSSRYLVKRTGEKVFLECVQDMDHENMFWYRQDPGLGLRLIYFSYDVKMKEKGDIPEGYSVSREKKERFSLILESASTNQTSMYLCASSFPLGGGPSNTEAFFGQGTRLTVV.

This clone was seen only a few times. J is TRBJ2-1 and V is TRBV25-1; D gene unclear. V gave up 10 bases and J gave up 1 base, with 8 bases separating them. Looked up from germline, CDR1 is MGHDK and CDR2 is SYGVNS. CDR3 length: 12 residues. This CDR3 reads CATHGSYNEQFF. Here the CDR3 DNA reads TGTGCCACCCATGGATCCTACAATGAGCAGTTCTTC.

The V gene is TRBV6-5, the J gene TRBJ1-5; D is unclear. The germline CDR1 and CDR2 sequences are MNHEY and SVGAGI. This CDR3 contains 13 residues. Trimming pared 7 bases from V and 0 bases from J, leaving 7 bases between. The CDR3 nucleotides read TGTGCCAGCAAGAGAAATAGCAATCAGCCCCAGCATTTT. Amino acids: CASKRNSNQPQHF.

On this clone itself: The junction shows a germline mismatch at one end, possibly a read error. The chain combines TRBV7-9 with TRBJ2-1; 7 bases map to TRBD2. The CDR3 loop spans 11 amino acids. Germline V gene data show CDR1 as SEHNR and CDR2 as FQNEAQ (reference sequence). Here the CDR3 DNA reads TGTGCCAGCAGAGCCACTAGCGAGCTGTTCTTC. Translated: CASRATSELFF. Full variable domain (remainder filled in from reference TRBV7-9 and TRBJ2-1): DTGVSQNPRHKITKRGQNVTFRCDPISEHNRLYWYRQTLGQGPEFLTYFQNEAQLEKSRLLSDRFSAERPKGSFSTLEIQRTEQGDSAMYLCASRATSELFFGPGTRLTVL.

The CDR3 DNA sequence: TGTGCTTCGGGGAGTGACGGTCAGCCCCAGCATTTT. This codes for CASGSDGQPQHF. This chain connects TRBV9 to TRBJ1-5; D not resolved. CDR1 and CDR2 (germline): SGDLS, YYNGEE. The CDR3 covers 12 residues.

The sample holds one count of this clone. The chain couples TRBV28 to TRBJ2-1; 8 positions agree with TRBD2. The germline V gene has CDR1 MDHEN and CDR2 SYDVKM. V was clipped by 0 bases and J by 4 bases; unmatched bases: 5. There are 16 residues in the CDR3. The CDR3 sequence: CASSLWELAGYNEQFF. The DNA of the CDR3 is TGTGCCAGCAGTTTATGGGAGCTAGCGGGTTACAATGAGCAGTTCTTC.

The chain carries TRBV7-3 and TRBJ2-3; D is tentatively TRBD1 or TRBD2 (6 bases each). The V end was cut by 5 bases, the J end by 3 bases, with 15 bases between. CDR1 and CDR2 (germline): SGHTA, FQGTGA. CDR3 length equals 15 residues. The chain's CDR3 is CASSLWGRETDTQYF. The CDR3 bases are TGTGCCAGCAGCCTGTGGGGGCGGGAAACAGATACGCAGTATTTT.

This chain connects TRBV5-1 to TRBJ2-3; D gene uncertain. This CDR3 is built from 15 residues. With 4 bases removed from V and 0 bases from J, the gap between germline ends came to 12 bases. In germline, CDR1 is SGHRS, CDR2 YFSETQ. The CDR3 loop is CASSLSPLSTDTQYF. DNA of the CDR3: TGCGCCAGCAGCCTGTCCCCACTAAGCACAGATACGCAGTATTTT.

The rearrangement links TRBV30 to TRBJ1-3; a possible D gene is TRBD1 (5 bases). V was cut by 4 bases and J by 0 bases, with 16 bases left in between. This CDR3 is 16 amino acids long. CDR1 and CDR2 (germline): GTSNPN, SVGIG (reference sequence). This CDR3 is CAWTLGGVSSGNTIYF. The CDR3 nucleotides read TGTGCCTGGACCCTGGGGGGGGTGAGCTCTGGAAACACCATATATTTT.

This clone was picked up many times. Distinct nucleotide sequences in the sample also encode this CDR3. The V gene is TRBV2, the J gene TRBJ2-5; 9 bases line up with TRBD1. Germline values: CDR1 SNHLY, CDR2 FYNNEI. V lost 5 bases and J lost 1; bases outside the gene matches: 5. The CDR3 loop spans 15 amino acids. CDR3 in amino acids: CASSLEGQGQETQYF. The CDR3 DNA is TGTGCCAGCAGTTTGGAGGGACAGGGCCAAGAGACCCAGTACTTC.

The J gene is TRBJ1-5, the V gene TRBV30; D gene ambiguous. V lost 2 bases and J 5 bases, leaving 10 bases between the germline ends. Looked up from germline, CDR1 is GTSNPN and CDR2 is SVGIG (reference sequence). The CDR3 covers 13 residues. The CDR3 here is CAWSTEGDQPQHF. As DNA, the CDR3 is TGTGCCTGGAGTACCGAGGGAGATCAGCCCCAGCATTTT.

The chain uses TRBV4-1 and TRBJ1-5; no clear D gene. Germline V gene sequence: CDR1 MGHRA, CDR2 YSYEKL. The V end lost 1 base, the J end lost 1 base, and 5 bases lay between the germline ends. CDR3 length: 14 residues. CDR3 residues: CASSQAWSNQPQHF. Here the CDR3 DNA reads TGCGCCAGCAGCCAAGCATGGAGCAATCAGCCCCAGCATTTT.